The present T cell receptor (beta chain) was sequenced within a study of shared clonotypes between healthy human individuals. The CDR3 loop spans 14 amino acids. Per the germline V gene, CDR1 is SGHNT and CDR2 is YYREEE (reference sequence). V was clipped by 4 bases and J by 4 bases; unmatched bases: 5. Libraries were prepared by immunoSEQ multiplex PCR; TCRdb keeps only in-frame clonotypes and omits some of them. This repertoire shows 2,500,000 or so clones, approximately 90% found once; its top ten account for over 0.12%. J is TRBJ2-5 and V is TRBV5-4; 9 nucleotides line up with TRBD1. The sample comprised naive CD4+ T cells sorted from blood. Subset reported: CD45RA+ positively selected. The clonotype was recovered from a man between 18 and 29 years old in good health. CDR3 coding DNA: TGTGCCAGCAGCCGGACAGGGGTAGGAGAGACCCAGTACTTC. Translation: CASSRTGVGETQYF.